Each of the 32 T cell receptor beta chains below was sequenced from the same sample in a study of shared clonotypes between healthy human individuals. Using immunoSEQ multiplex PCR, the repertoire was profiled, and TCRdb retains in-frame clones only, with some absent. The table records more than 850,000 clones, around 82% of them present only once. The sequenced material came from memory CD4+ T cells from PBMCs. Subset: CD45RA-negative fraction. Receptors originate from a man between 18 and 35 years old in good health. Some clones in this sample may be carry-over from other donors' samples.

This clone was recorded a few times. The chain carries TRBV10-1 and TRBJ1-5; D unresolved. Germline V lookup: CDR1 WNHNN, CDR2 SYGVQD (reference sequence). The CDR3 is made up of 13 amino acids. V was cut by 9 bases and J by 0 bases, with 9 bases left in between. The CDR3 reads CASPAPSNQPQHF. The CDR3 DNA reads TGCGCCAGTCCGGCCCCTAGCAATCAGCCCCAGCATTTT.

This CDR3 is CASSVAIDNTQYF. CDR3 sequence (DNA): TGTGCCAGCAGCGTGGCCATCGATAATACGCAGTATTTT. This sequence joins TRBV9 and TRBJ2-3; D remains ambiguous. This CDR3 contains 13 residues. Trimming pared 2 bases from V and 7 bases from J, leaving 11 bases between. The germline V gene has CDR1 SGDLS and CDR2 YYNGEE.

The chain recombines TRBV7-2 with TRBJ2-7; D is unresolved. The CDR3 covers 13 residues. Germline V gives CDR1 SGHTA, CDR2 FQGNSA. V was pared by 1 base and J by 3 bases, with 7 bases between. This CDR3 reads CASSLVIDYEQYF. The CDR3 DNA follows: TGTGCCAGCAGCTTAGTTATAGACTACGAGCAGTACTTC.

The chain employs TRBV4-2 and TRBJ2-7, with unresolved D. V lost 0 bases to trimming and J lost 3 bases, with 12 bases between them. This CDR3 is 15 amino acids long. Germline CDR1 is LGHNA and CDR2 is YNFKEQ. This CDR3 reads CASSQDSGIDYEQYF. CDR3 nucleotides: TGTGCCAGCAGCCAAGACTCGGGTATAGACTACGAGCAGTACTTC.

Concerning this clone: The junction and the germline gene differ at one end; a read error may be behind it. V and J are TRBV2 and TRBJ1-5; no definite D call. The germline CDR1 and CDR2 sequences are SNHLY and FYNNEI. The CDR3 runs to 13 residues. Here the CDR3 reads CAAGRESNQPQHF. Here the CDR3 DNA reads TGTGCCGCGGGGAGGGAGAGCAATCAGCCTCAGCATTTT. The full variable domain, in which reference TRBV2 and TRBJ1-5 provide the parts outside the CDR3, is EPEVTQTPSHQVTQMGQEVILRCVPISNHLYFYWYRQILGQKVEFLVSFYNNEISEKSEIFDDQFSVERPDGSNFTLKIRSTKLEDSAMYFCAAGRESNQPQHFGDGTRLSIL.

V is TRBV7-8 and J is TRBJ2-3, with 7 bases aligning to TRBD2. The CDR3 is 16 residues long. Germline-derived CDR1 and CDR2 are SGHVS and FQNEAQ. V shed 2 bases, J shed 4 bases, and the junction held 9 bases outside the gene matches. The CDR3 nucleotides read TGTGCCAGCAGCTTATTCGGCGGGGCGGGAGCAGATACGCAGTATTTT. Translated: CASSLFGGAGADTQYF. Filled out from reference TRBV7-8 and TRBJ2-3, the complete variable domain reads GAGVSQSPRYKVAKRGQDVALRCDPISGHVSLFWYQQALGQGPEFLTYFQNEAQLDKSGLPSDRFFAERPEGSVSTLKIQRTQQEDSAVYLCASSLFGGAGADTQYFGPGTRLTVL.

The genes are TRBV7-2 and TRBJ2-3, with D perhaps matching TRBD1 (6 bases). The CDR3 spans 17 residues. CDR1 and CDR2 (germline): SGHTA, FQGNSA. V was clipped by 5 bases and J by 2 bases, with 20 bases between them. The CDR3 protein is CASSPEITGRPTDTQYF. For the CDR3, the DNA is TGTGCCAGCAGCCCGGAAATTACAGGGAGACCCACAGATACGCAGTATTTT.

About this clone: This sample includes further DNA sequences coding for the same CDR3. CDR3 loop: CASSRTGGDQPQHF. The CDR3 DNA is TGCGCCAGCAGCCGGACAGGGGGCGACCAGCCCCAGCATTTT. The rearrangement uses TRBV5-1 and TRBJ1-5, with 11 bases fitting TRBD1. Germline-derived CDR1 and CDR2 are SGHRS and YFSETQ. Germline trimming cut 4 bases from V and 7 bases from J; bases unmatched to any gene: 4. The CDR3 is made up of 14 amino acids.

CDR3: CASSSAGGAAYEQYF. The DNA of the CDR3 is TGTGCCAGCAGTTCCGCTGGGGGGGCGGCCTACGAGCAGTACTTC. The chain is built from TRBV28 and TRBJ2-7; D is possibly TRBD2 (7 bases). This CDR3 spans 15 amino acids. From germline, CDR1 is MDHEN and CDR2 SYDVKM. Trimming pared 4 bases from V and 2 bases from J, leaving 15 bases between.

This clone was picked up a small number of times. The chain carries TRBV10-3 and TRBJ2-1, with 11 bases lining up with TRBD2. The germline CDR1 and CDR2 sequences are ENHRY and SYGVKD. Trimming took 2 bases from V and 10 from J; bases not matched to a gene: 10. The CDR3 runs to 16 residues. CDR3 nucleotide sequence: TGTGCCATCAGTGAGGGAGTAGCGGGAGGGCCGGGGGAGCAGTTCTTC. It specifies CAISEGVAGGPGEQFF.

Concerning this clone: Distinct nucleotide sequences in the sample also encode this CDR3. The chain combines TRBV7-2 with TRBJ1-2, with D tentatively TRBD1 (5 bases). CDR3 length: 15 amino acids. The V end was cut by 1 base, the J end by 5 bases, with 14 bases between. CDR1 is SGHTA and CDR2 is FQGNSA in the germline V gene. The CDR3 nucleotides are TGTGCCAGCAGCTTAGTTTCAGGTCAGGGATATGGCTACACCTTC. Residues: CASSLVSGQGYGYTF.

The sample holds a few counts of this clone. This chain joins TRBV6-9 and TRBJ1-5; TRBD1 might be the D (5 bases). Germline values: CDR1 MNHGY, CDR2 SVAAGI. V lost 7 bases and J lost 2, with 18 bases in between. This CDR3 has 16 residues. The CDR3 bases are TGTGCCAGCAACTTGACAGTCTCCTATTGCAATCAGCCCCAGCATTTT. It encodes CASNLTVSYCNQPQHF.

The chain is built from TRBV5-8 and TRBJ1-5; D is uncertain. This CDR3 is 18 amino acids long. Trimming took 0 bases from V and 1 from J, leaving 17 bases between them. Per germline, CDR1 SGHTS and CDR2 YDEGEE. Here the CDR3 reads CASSLVPSGSSSNQPQHF. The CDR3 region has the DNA TGTGCCAGCAGCTTGGTGCCCTCCGGCAGCTCCAGCAATCAGCCCCAGCATTTT.

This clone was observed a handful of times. The CDR3 loop is CASSVATGARTEAFF. DNA of the CDR3: TGCGCCAGCAGCGTCGCAACAGGGGCCCGGACTGAAGCTTTCTTT. This chain joins TRBV5-1 and TRBJ1-1; 7 nucleotides align to TRBD1. Germline CDR1 reads SGHRS; CDR2 reads YFSETQ. V lost 4 bases to trimming and J lost 5 bases; unmatched junction nucleotides: 11. This CDR3 has 15 residues.

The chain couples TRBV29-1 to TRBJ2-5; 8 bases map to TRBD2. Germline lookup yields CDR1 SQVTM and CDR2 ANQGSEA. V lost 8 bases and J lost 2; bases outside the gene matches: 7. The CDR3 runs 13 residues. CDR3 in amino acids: CSTAGGTQETQYF. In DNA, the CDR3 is TGCAGCACCGCGGGGGGCACACAAGAGACCCAGTACTTC.

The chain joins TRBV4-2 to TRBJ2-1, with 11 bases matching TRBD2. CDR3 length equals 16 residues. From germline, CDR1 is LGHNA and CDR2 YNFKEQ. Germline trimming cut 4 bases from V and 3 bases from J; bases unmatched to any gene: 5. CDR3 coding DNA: TGTGCCAGCAGCCGGATGACTAGCGGGAACTACAATGAGCAGTTCTTC. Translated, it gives CASSRMTSGNYNEQFF.

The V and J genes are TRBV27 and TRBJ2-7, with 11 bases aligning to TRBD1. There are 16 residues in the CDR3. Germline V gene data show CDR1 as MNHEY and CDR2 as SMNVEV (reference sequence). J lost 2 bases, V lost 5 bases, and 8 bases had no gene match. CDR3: CASSMARTGGAYEQYF. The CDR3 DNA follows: TGTGCCAGCAGTATGGCACGGACAGGGGGCGCCTACGAGCAGTACTTC.

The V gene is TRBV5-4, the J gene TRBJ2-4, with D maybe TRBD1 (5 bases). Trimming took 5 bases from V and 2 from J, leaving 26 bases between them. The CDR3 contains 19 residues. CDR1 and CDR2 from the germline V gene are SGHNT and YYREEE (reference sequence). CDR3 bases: TGTGCCAGCAGGGGGCGGTGTTCGCTTAATCATCCTACCAAAAACATTCAGTACTTC. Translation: CASRGRCSLNHPTKNIQYF.

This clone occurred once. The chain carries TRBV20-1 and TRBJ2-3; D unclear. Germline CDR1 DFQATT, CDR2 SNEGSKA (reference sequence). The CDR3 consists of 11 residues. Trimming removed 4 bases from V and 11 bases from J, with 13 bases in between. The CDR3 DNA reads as TGCAGTGCTAAAACGACTCGCAAGCAGTATTTT. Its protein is CSAKTTRKQYF.

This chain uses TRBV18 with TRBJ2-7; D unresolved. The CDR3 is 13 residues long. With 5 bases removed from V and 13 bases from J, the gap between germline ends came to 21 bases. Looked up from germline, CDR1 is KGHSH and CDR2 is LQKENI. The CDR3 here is CASSALNRQGPYF. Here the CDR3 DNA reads TGTGCCAGCTCAGCCTTGAATCGTCAAGGCCCATACTTC.

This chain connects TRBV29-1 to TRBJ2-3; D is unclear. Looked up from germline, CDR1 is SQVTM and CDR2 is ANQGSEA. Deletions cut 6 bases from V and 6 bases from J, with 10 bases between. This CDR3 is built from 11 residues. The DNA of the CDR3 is TGCAGCGTCGCCCAGTCGGATACGCAGTATTTT. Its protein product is CSVAQSDTQYF.

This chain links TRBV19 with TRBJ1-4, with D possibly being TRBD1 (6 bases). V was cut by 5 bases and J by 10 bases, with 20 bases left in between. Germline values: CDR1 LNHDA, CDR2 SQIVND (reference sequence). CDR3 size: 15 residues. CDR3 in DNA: TGTGCCAGTAGTCCGGTGGAGGGGGGCTGGGGAAAACTGTTTTTT. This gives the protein CASSPVEGGWGKLFF.

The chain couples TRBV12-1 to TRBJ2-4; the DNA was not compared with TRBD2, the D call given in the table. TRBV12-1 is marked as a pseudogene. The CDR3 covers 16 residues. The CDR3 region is CASSSGAGGFKNIQYF. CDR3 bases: TGTGCCAGCAGCTCCGGTGCGGGAGGATTCAAAAACATTCAGTACTTC.

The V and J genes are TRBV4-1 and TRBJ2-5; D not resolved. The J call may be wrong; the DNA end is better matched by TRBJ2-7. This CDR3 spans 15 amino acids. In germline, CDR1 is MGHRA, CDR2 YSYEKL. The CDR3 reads CASSRVDTDPYEQYF. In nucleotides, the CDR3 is TGCGCCAGCAGCCGAGTCGACACCGACCCCTACGAGCAGTACTTC.

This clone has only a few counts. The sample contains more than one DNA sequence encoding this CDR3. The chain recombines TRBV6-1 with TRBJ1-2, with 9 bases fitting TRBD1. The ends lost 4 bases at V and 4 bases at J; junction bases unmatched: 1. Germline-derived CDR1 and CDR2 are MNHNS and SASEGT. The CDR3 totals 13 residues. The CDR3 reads CASSVQGAYGYTF. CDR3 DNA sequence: TGTGCCAGCAGTGTACAGGGGGCCTATGGCTACACCTTC.

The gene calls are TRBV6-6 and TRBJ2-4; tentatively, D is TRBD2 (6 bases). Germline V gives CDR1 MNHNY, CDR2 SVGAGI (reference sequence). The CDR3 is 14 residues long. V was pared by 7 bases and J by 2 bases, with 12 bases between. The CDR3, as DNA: TGTGCCAGCATGCGGGATGCAACCAAAAACATTCAGTACTTC. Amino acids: CASMRDATKNIQYF.

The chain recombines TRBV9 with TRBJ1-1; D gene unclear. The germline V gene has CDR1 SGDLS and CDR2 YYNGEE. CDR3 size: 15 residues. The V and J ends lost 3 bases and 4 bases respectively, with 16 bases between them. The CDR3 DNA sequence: TGTGCCAGCAGCGCAGGCCCCAGGTTGGGCACTGAAGCTTTCTTT. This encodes CASSAGPRLGTEAFF.

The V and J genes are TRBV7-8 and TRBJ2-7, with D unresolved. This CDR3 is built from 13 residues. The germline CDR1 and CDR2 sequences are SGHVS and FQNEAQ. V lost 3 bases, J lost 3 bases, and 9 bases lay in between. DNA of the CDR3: TGTGCCAGCAGCTTTGACAAGTACTACGAGCAGTACTTC. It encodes CASSFDKYYEQYF.

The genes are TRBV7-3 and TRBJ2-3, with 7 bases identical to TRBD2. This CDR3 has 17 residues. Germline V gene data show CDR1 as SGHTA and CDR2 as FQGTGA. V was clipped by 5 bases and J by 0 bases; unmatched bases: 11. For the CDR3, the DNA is TGTGCCAGCAGCCCCCACGTGGGCGGGAGTAGCACAGATACGCAGTATTTT. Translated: CASSPHVGGSSTDTQYF.

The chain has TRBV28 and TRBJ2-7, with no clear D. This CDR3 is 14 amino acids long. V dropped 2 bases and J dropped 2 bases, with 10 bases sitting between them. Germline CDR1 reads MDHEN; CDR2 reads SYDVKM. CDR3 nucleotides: TGTGCCAGCAGTTTAAAACTAACTCCCTACGAGCAGTACTTC. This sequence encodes CASSLKLTPYEQYF. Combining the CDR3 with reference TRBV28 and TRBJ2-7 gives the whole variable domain DVKVTQSSRYLVKRTGEKVFLECVQDMDHENMFWYRQDPGLGLRLIYFSYDVKMKEKGDIPEGYSVSREKKERFSLILESASTNQTSMYLCASSLKLTPYEQYFGPGTRLTVT.

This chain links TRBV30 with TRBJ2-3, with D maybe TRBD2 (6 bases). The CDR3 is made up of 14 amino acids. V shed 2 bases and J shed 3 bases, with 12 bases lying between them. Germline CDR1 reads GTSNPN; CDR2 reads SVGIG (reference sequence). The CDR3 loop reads CAWSLGGRTDTQYF. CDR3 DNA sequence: TGTGCCTGGAGTCTAGGAGGGAGGACAGATACGCAGTATTTT.

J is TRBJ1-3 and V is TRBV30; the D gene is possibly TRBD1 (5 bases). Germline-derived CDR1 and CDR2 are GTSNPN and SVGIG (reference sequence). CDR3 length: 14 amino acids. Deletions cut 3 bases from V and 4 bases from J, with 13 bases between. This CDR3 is CAWSEAGLGNTIYF. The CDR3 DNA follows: TGTGCCTGGAGCGAGGCAGGGCTGGGAAACACCATATATTTT.